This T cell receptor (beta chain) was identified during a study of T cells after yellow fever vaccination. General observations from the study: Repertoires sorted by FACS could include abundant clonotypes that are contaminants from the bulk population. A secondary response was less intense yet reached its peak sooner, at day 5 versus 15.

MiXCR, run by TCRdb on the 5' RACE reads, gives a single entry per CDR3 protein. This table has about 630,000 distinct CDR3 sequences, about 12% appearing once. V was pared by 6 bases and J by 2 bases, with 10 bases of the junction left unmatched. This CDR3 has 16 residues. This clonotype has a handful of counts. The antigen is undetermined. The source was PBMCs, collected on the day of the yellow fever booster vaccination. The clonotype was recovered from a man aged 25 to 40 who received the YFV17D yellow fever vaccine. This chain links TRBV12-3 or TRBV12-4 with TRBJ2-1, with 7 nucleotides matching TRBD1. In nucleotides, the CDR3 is TGTGCCAGCAGGACAGGGTCAAGAGCCCCCTACAATGAGCAGTTCTTC. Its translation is CASRTGSRAPYNEQFF.